This is a list of T cell receptor beta chains from one sample in a study of blood T cell repertoires in COVID-19. Generated by immunoSEQ multiplex PCR, the TCRdb table keeps only in-frame clones and is missing some. Among 100,000 to 150,000 clones listed, roughly 80% were seen once. The sequencing sample was made of peripheral blood. The receptor source for this set is a man aged 55 to 70 with acute or convalescent COVID-19. Each CDR3 is given with its conserved first and last residue. Each record gives: V gene, D gene, J gene, clone size, CDR3 protein, CDR3 DNA. A D gene is named only where the DNA matches it firmly. Part of the rows lack a size; the others show once, few, many or a class for expanded clones.

V gene: TRBV29-1
D gene: TRBD1
J gene: TRBJ1-2
clone size: .
CDR3 protein: CSVGTGLSGYTF
CDR3 DNA: TGCAGCGTCGGGACAGGATTGTCTGGCTACACCTTC

V gene: TRBV21-1
D gene: .
J gene: TRBJ2-3
clone size: few
CDR3 protein: CASPPQGARLTDTQYF
CDR3 DNA: TGTGCCAGCCCCCCGCAGGGGGCAAGACTTACAGATACGCAGTATTTT

V gene: TRBV6-5
D gene: .
J gene: TRBJ1-2
clone size: .
CDR3 protein: CASSRFDQGDYGYTF
CDR3 DNA: TGTGCCAGCAGCCGTTTTGATCAGGGCGACTATGGCTACACCTTC

V gene: TRBV9
D gene: TRBD2
J gene: TRBJ2-4
clone size: .
CDR3 protein: CASSPGGALSGDIQYF
CDR3 DNA: TGTGCCAGCAGCCCCGGGGGGGCCTTGAGTGGGGACATTCAGTACTTC

V gene: TRBV19
D gene: .
J gene: TRBJ1-4
clone size: .
CDR3 protein: CATRRGTTNEKLFF
CDR3 DNA: TGTGCCACCAGGCGGGGAACAACTAATGAAAAACTGTTTTTT

V gene: TRBV6-5
D gene: TRBD1
J gene: TRBJ2-7
clone size: .
CDR3 protein: CASSKSWDRVYEQYF
CDR3 DNA: TGTGCCAGCAGTAAAAGTTGGGACAGGGTTTACGAGCAGTACTTC

V gene: TRBV5-1
D gene: TRBD1
J gene: TRBJ1-2
clone size: .
CDR3 protein: CASSLRTGGDGYTF
CDR3 DNA: TGCGCCAGCAGCTTACGGACAGGGGGGGATGGCTACACCTTC

V gene: TRBV5-6
D gene: TRBD2
J gene: TRBJ2-1
clone size: .
CDR3 protein: CASSLWVTSGYNEQFF
CDR3 DNA: TGTGCCAGCAGCTTGTGGGTGACTAGCGGGTACAATGAGCAGTTCTTC

V gene: TRBV27
D gene: TRBD1
J gene: TRBJ1-5
clone size: .
CDR3 protein: CASNPMGTGPGEPQHF
CDR3 DNA: TGTGCCAGCAATCCGATGGGGACAGGCCCCGGGGAGCCCCAGCATTTT

V gene: TRBV7-7
D gene: .
J gene: TRBJ1-1
clone size: .
CDR3 protein: CASSLSVNTEAFF
CDR3 DNA: TGTGCCAGCAGCTTATCTGTGAACACTGAAGCTTTCTTT

V gene: TRBV29-1
D gene: TRBD1
J gene: TRBJ1-2
clone size: .
CDR3 protein: CSVERRDSTNYGYTF
CDR3 DNA: TGCAGCGTTGAACGACGGGACAGTACTAACTATGGCTACACCTTC

V gene: TRBV7-3
D gene: .
J gene: TRBJ2-3
clone size: once
CDR3 protein: CASSFGGDTQYF
CDR3 DNA: TGTGCCAGCAGCTTCGGGGGAGATACGCAGTATTTT

V gene: TRBV11-3
D gene: .
J gene: TRBJ1-6
clone size: once
CDR3 protein: CASSQVTTSSYNSPLHF
CDR3 DNA: TGTGCCAGCAGCCAGGTGACGACGAGCTCCTATAATTCACCCCTCCACTTT

V gene: TRBV11-2
D gene: .
J gene: TRBJ2-1
clone size: .
CDR3 protein: CASSLGLAKGHEQFF
CDR3 DNA: TGTGCCAGCAGCTTAGGCCTAGCGAAAGGCCATGAGCAGTTCTTC

V gene: TRBV5-4
D gene: TRBD1
J gene: TRBJ1-2
clone size: .
CDR3 protein: CASSLGTGSTYGYTF
CDR3 DNA: TGTGCCAGCAGCTTGGGGACAGGGAGTACCTATGGCTACACCTTC

V gene: TRBV6-1
D gene: TRBD1
J gene: TRBJ1-2
clone size: .
CDR3 protein: CASSATTGARKIYGYTF
CDR3 DNA: TGTGCCAGCAGTGCCACCACAGGGGCCCGGAAAATCTATGGCTACACCTTC

V gene: TRBV5-6
D gene: TRBD1
J gene: TRBJ1-2
clone size: few
CDR3 protein: CASRRTGGYGYTF
CDR3 DNA: TGTGCCAGCAGGCGGACAGGGGGCTATGGCTACACCTTC

V gene: TRBV12-1
D gene: .
J gene: TRBJ2-1
clone size: .
CDR3 protein: CASNPSGVPLDEQFF
CDR3 DNA: TGTGCCAGCAACCCCTCGGGAGTACCTTTGGATGAGCAGTTCTTC

V gene: TRBV10-2
D gene: TRBD2
J gene: TRBJ2-7
clone size: few
CDR3 protein: CASSSLGTSGFYEQYF
CDR3 DNA: TGCGCCAGCAGCAGCTTAGGGACTAGTGGGTTCTACGAGCAGTACTTC

V gene: TRBV27
D gene: TRBD1
J gene: TRBJ1-6
clone size: .
CDR3 protein: CASSPFRDRGSPLHF
CDR3 DNA: TGTGCCAGCAGCCCCTTCCGGGACAGGGGATCACCCCTCCACTTT

V gene: TRBV18
D gene: TRBD1
J gene: TRBJ1-2
clone size: .
CDR3 protein: CASSPTGQEIYGYTF
CDR3 DNA: TGTGCCAGCTCACCTACGGGACAGGAGATATATGGCTACACCTTC

V gene: TRBV9
D gene: TRBD2
J gene: TRBJ2-3
clone size: .
CDR3 protein: CASSGGRSADTQYF
CDR3 DNA: TGTGCCAGCAGCGGCGGGAGATCGGCAGATACGCAGTATTTT

V gene: TRBV5-6
D gene: .
J gene: TRBJ2-5
clone size: .
CDR3 protein: CASSLVSLTQETQYF
CDR3 DNA: TGTGCCAGCAGCTTGGTGTCACTAACCCAAGAGACCCAGTACTTC

V gene: TRBV24-1
D gene: .
J gene: TRBJ2-3
clone size: .
CDR3 protein: CATRAPSDTQYF
CDR3 DNA: TGTGCCACCAGAGCCCCTAGCGATACGCAGTATTTT

V gene: TRBV5-4
D gene: TRBD1
J gene: TRBJ2-7
clone size: .
CDR3 protein: CASSPGQGGILDYEQYF
CDR3 DNA: TGTGCCAGCAGCCCTGGACAGGGCGGAATCCTCGACTACGAGCAGTACTTC

V gene: TRBV15
D gene: TRBD1
J gene: TRBJ1-5
clone size: .
CDR3 protein: CATSRDRVAGNQPQHF
CDR3 DNA: TGTGCCACCAGCAGGGACAGGGTTGCGGGCAATCAGCCCCAGCATTTT

V gene: TRBV9
D gene: TRBD1
J gene: TRBJ1-2
clone size: .
CDR3 protein: CASSVGYYGDRGNYGYTF
CDR3 DNA: TGTGCCAGCAGCGTAGGTTATTATGGGGACAGGGGGAACTATGGCTACACCTTC

V gene: TRBV29-1
D gene: .
J gene: TRBJ2-1
clone size: .
CDR3 protein: CSVQGGTNNEQFF
CDR3 DNA: TGCAGCGTTCAGGGCGGTACGAACAATGAGCAGTTCTTC

V gene: TRBV6-1
D gene: TRBD2
J gene: TRBJ2-1
clone size: .
CDR3 protein: CASSDGLAQLDEQFF
CDR3 DNA: TGTGCCAGCAGTGACGGACTAGCGCAGTTGGATGAGCAGTTCTTC

V gene: TRBV7-2
D gene: TRBD1
J gene: TRBJ1-5
clone size: .
CDR3 protein: CASSFHGTGSQPQHF
CDR3 DNA: TGTGCCAGCAGCTTCCATGGGACAGGGAGTCAGCCCCAGCATTTT

V gene: TRBV5-1
D gene: TRBD1
J gene: TRBJ1-1
clone size: .
CDR3 protein: CASSLPGTGNTEAFF
CDR3 DNA: TGCGCCAGCAGCTTACCCGGGACAGGGAACACTGAAGCTTTCTTT

V gene: TRBV10-2
D gene: .
J gene: TRBJ2-3
clone size: .
CDR3 protein: CASSDTGRTDTQYF
CDR3 DNA: TGCGCCAGCAGTGACACAGGCCGCACAGATACGCAGTATTTT

V gene: TRBV30
D gene: .
J gene: TRBJ1-2
clone size: few
CDR3 protein: CAWSEGANYGYTF
CDR3 DNA: TGTGCCTGGAGTGAGGGGGCTAACTATGGCTACACCTTC

V gene: TRBV12-5
D gene: .
J gene: TRBJ2-7
clone size: few
CDR3 protein: CASGLFYEQYF
CDR3 DNA: TGTGCTAGTGGTCTATTTTACGAGCAGTACTTC

V gene: TRBV5-1
D gene: TRBD1
J gene: TRBJ1-6
clone size: .
CDR3 protein: CASSLEGTGGSSPLHF
CDR3 DNA: TGCGCCAGCAGCTTGGAGGGGACAGGGGGCAGTTCACCCCTCCACTTT

V gene: TRBV9
D gene: TRBD1
J gene: TRBJ2-7
clone size: .
CDR3 protein: CASSVGDRTHEQYF
CDR3 DNA: TGTGCCAGCAGCGTGGGGGACAGAACCCACGAGCAGTACTTC

V gene: TRBV10-1
D gene: TRBD2
J gene: TRBJ2-2
clone size: few
CDR3 protein: CASYPLLSGSLAGELFF
CDR3 DNA: TGCGCCTCCTACCCCTTACTAAGCGGGAGTTTGGCCGGGGAGCTGTTTTTT

V gene: TRBV18
D gene: .
J gene: TRBJ2-1
clone size: .
CDR3 protein: CASSLQRGNNEQFF
CDR3 DNA: TGTGCCAGCTCACTGCAAAGGGGAAACAATGAGCAGTTCTTC

V gene: TRBV2
D gene: TRBD2
J gene: TRBJ2-1
clone size: .
CDR3 protein: CASSAVVAGGEGEQFF
CDR3 DNA: TGTGCCAGCAGTGCGGTTGTAGCGGGGGGCGAAGGTGAGCAGTTCTTC

V gene: TRBV5-1
D gene: TRBD2
J gene: TRBJ2-2
clone size: .
CDR3 protein: CASILTSGTGELFF
CDR3 DNA: TGCGCCAGCATCCTGACTAGCGGCACCGGGGAGCTGTTTTTT

V gene: TRBV3-1/TRBV3-2
D gene: TRBD1
J gene: TRBJ1-1
clone size: .
CDR3 protein: CASRDTGAEAFF
CDR3 DNA: TGTGCCAGCAGAGACACAGGGGCCGAAGCTTTCTTT

V gene: TRBV29-1
D gene: .
J gene: TRBJ1-1
clone size: .
CDR3 protein: CSADRLNTEAFF
CDR3 DNA: TGCAGCGCAGACAGGTTGAACACTGAAGCTTTCTTT

V gene: TRBV6-5
D gene: .
J gene: TRBJ1-2
clone size: few
CDR3 protein: CASSQGSNYGYTF
CDR3 DNA: TGTGCCAGCAGTCAGGGTTCTAACTATGGCTACACCTTC

V gene: TRBV19
D gene: TRBD1
J gene: TRBJ1-2
clone size: .
CDR3 protein: CASSRRQGPYGYTF
CDR3 DNA: TGTGCCAGTAGTCGCCGACAGGGTCCCTATGGCTACACCTTC

V gene: TRBV24-1
D gene: TRBD2
J gene: TRBJ2-1
clone size: .
CDR3 protein: CATSGSRGSSYNEQFF
CDR3 DNA: TGTGCCACCAGTGGTTCGCGGGGGAGCTCCTACAATGAGCAGTTCTTC

V gene: TRBV5-1
D gene: .
J gene: TRBJ2-1
clone size: .
CDR3 protein: CASSLVVDNEQFF
CDR3 DNA: TGCGCCAGCAGCTTGGTCGTCGACAATGAGCAGTTCTTC

V gene: TRBV29-1
D gene: .
J gene: TRBJ1-2
clone size: .
CDR3 protein: CSDRGRLGYTF
CDR3 DNA: TGCAGCGATAGGGGTCGATTAGGCTACACCTTC

V gene: TRBV19
D gene: TRBD1
J gene: TRBJ2-7
clone size: .
CDR3 protein: CASRTGTGGKYYF
CDR3 DNA: TGTGCCAGCAGGACCGGGACAGGGGGCAAATACTACTTC

V gene: TRBV6-5
D gene: .
J gene: TRBJ2-5
clone size: many
CDR3 protein: CASSYSRGALGETQYF
CDR3 DNA: TGTGCCAGCAGTTACTCCAGGGGGGCCCTTGGAGAGACCCAGTACTTC

V gene: TRBV24-1
D gene: .
J gene: TRBJ2-5
clone size: .
CDR3 protein: CATSRGEETQYF
CDR3 DNA: TGTGCCACCAGTCGCGGGGAAGAGACCCAGTACTTC

V gene: TRBV12-5
D gene: .
J gene: TRBJ1-2
clone size: .
CDR3 protein: CASGSPSTGFYGYTF
CDR3 DNA: TGTGCTAGTGGTTCCCCCTCAACAGGGTTCTATGGCTACACCTTC

V gene: TRBV30
D gene: TRBD2
J gene: TRBJ2-1
clone size: .
CDR3 protein: CAWSISGGAAYNEQFF
CDR3 DNA: TGTGCCTGGAGTATTAGCGGGGGGGCCGCCTACAATGAGCAGTTCTTC

V gene: TRBV12-3/TRBV12-4
D gene: .
J gene: TRBJ2-7
clone size: .
CDR3 protein: CASKGRDSYEQYF
CDR3 DNA: TGTGCCAGCAAGGGCAGGGACTCCTACGAGCAGTACTTC

V gene: TRBV5-1
D gene: .
J gene: TRBJ2-2
clone size: .
CDR3 protein: CASSPSPGTGELFF
CDR3 DNA: TGCGCCAGCAGCCCATCCCCGGGGACCGGGGAGCTGTTTTTT

V gene: TRBV6-5
D gene: TRBD1
J gene: TRBJ2-7
clone size: .
CDR3 protein: CASSSGRGQGGNEQYF
CDR3 DNA: TGTGCCAGCAGTTCTGGACGAGGACAGGGGGGGAACGAGCAGTACTTC

V gene: TRBV5-1
D gene: TRBD2
J gene: TRBJ2-3
clone size: .
CDR3 protein: CASSLPGLAGSQDTQYF
CDR3 DNA: TGCGCCAGCAGCTTACCGGGACTAGCGGGATCTCAAGATACGCAGTATTTT

V gene: TRBV9
D gene: .
J gene: TRBJ2-3
clone size: .
CDR3 protein: CASSVDGVSTDTQYF
CDR3 DNA: TGTGCCAGCAGCGTAGACGGGGTCAGCACAGATACGCAGTATTTT

V gene: TRBV25-1
D gene: .
J gene: TRBJ1-2
clone size: .
CDR3 protein: CASSTGFGGYTF
CDR3 DNA: TGTGCCAGCAGTACAGGCTTTGGTGGCTACACCTTC

V gene: TRBV5-4
D gene: TRBD1
J gene: TRBJ1-2
clone size: .
CDR3 protein: CASSLTGAWGYTF
CDR3 DNA: TGTGCCAGCAGCCTGACAGGGGCCTGGGGCTACACCTTC